This TCR beta chain is from a study of T cell responses to AZD1222 COVID-19 vaccine (dated by TCRdb to 2020 to 2022). Study-level background: AZD1222 recipients with second doses at about 4 weeks or about 12 weeks were pooled, because spike-specific TCR depth and breadth did not differ between schedules. A total of more than 230 trial participants underwent TCR sequencing, of whom approximately 200 had received two doses of AZD1222 and some 26 had received two doses of the MenACWY control vaccine. Trial participants were enrolled by age into subgroups of 18-55, 56-69 and 70-plus years, and roughly 150, 30 and 60 TCR-sequenced participants, respectively, were included in these subgroups. Overall results and qualifications from the work: In the small 56-69-year group, the increase in depth fell short of significance, most likely because of low power. Participants were mostly white British, with more females than males. The authors suggested clonal diversity may have been underestimated. After two AZD1222 doses, spike-specific TCR breadth and depth were significantly higher than at day 0 and than in MenACWY recipients. Because no samples from the day 14 peak response were available, repertoires could be characterized only after the peak T cell response. Conclusions about previously exposed vaccinees were limited because only six AZD1222 recipients were SARS-CoV-2 seropositive at baseline. Reportedly, almost half of the unique spike-specific TCRs recognized epitopes lying outside the regions that are mutated in the B.1.351 and B.1.1.7 variants. CD4 TCRs associated with the vaccine covered the entire spike protein, and the dominant responses were in regions 160-218 and 743-854.

The time point label on this specimen signifies: baseline before first vaccination. Samples from vaccinated people were obtained from the UK trials COV001 and COV002, which included a single-blind randomized controlled phase 2/3 trial of AZD1222 (ChAdOx1 nCoV-19) in healthy adults. Trial participant PBMC samples were collected at day 0 and day 28 after the second dose for TCRbeta chain sequencing. The CDR3 regions of human TCRbeta chains were analyzed by immunosequencing. Turning to the authors' computational methods: Repertoire TCRs were checked for matches against a reference library of SARS-CoV-2-specific TCRs that had been generated using the MIRA antigen-specificity platform. Breadth was defined as the fraction of unique TCRs that were SARS-CoV-2-associated, and depth was defined as the fraction of total T cells that were SARS-CoV-2-associated. Using the MIRA data, each spike-specific TCR was assigned both to the spike region to which the TCR was reactive and to a CD4 or CD8 class. Log10-transformed breadth and depth values were compared by one-way ANOVA with Sidak's multiple comparisons tests. TCRdb stores this immuneACCESS table with in-frame sequences only. Part of the clones is absent; in the studies checked, under half of the shortfall reflects unresolved V genes, and no reason is known for the rest. That table supplies the V and J calls and clone size; D and trimming were determined from the DNA. For this sample the table gives more than 110,000 clones, of which around 90% were detected only once. Together, the top ten hold around 3% of the sample.

As concerns this clone: The antigen it binds to is not known. Per-base quality was not reported, and no clone a single base away is much larger than it.

Its CDR3 holds 16 amino acids, cysteine through phenylalanine. The read is trimmed to its CDR3 DNA, 48 bases read in frame from base 1. V is pruned by 1 base and J by 4 bases, leaving 10 bases of the junction without a gene match. Reading the germline V gene (reference sequence) gives CDR1 SGHNT and CDR2 YYREEE. The origin of this receptor is an adult in good health. The sample was peripheral blood, taken on day 0 of AZD1222 vaccination. The sequence is built from TRBV5-4 and TRBJ2-5; TRBD2 lines up with 7 middle nucleotides. The DNA sequence is given as TGTGCCAGCAGCTTGCAGTATACGGGAGGTAGAGAGACCCAGTACTTC. Its amino acids are CASSLQYTGGRETQYF.